This passage covers 2 T cell receptor beta chains from one sample sequenced in a study of response to subunit inactivated influenza vaccine. MiXCR, run by TCRdb on the RT-PCR reads, gives a single entry per CDR3 protein. The sample records a few hundred thousand distinct CDR3 sequences, 21% being singletons. The source was PBMCs from blood, collected less than 22 months after vaccination. These receptors originate from a man between 45 and 75 years old who received an inactivated influenza vaccine.

The CDR3 sequence is CASSPIWREDGEQFF. The CDR3 DNA reads as TGCGCCAGCAGCCCTATTTGGCGGGAGGACGGGGAGCAGTTCTTC. The chain has TRBV4-1 and TRBJ2-1, with 8 positions matching TRBD2. This CDR3 contains 15 residues. Per germline, CDR1 MGHRA and CDR2 YSYEKL. V was pared by 4 bases and J by 10 bases, with 12 bases of the junction left unmatched.

This clonotype was detected many times. This chain joins TRBV10-3 and TRBJ1-1; perhaps TRBD1 as D (6 bases). Trimming took 2 bases from V and 0 from J, leaving 13 bases between them. Germline V gene sequence: CDR1 ENHRY, CDR2 SYGVKD. This CDR3 comprises 16 residues. The CDR3 spells CAISEGAGDMNTEAFF. CDR3 DNA sequence: TGTGCCATCAGTGAGGGCGCAGGGGACATGAACACTGAAGCTTTCTTT.